The 9 T cell receptor beta chains listed next were all sequenced from one sample in a study of T cells in Graves' hyperthyroidism and ophthalmopathy. From RNA transcripts, TCR beta CDR3 regions were amplified. The HTBI primer set drove a first-round RT-PCR of the TCR CDR3. TCRdb recomputed calls from the multiplex PCR reads with MiXCR, one row per CDR3 protein. The sample contains some 620,000 distinct CDR3 sequences, 15% to 20% of which appear only once. Sequencing was performed on blood. These receptors were obtained from a woman in her twenties or thirties with Graves' hyperthyroidism.

This clonotype was detected only a few times. A clone one base away is much larger, so this may be a read error. The V gene is TRBV18, the J gene TRBJ1-4; 7 positions match TRBD1. CDR3 size: 14 residues. CDR1 is KGHSH and CDR2 is LQKENI in the germline V gene. CDR3 in amino acids: CASSPRQGNEKLSF. The CDR3 DNA sequence: TGTGCCAGCTCACCCCGACAGGGCAATGAAAAACTGTCTTTT.

In this sample, this clonotype turned up a few times. This chain joins TRBV20-1 and TRBJ1-6; D possibly corresponds to TRBD1 (5 bases). Trimming cost V 0 bases and J 6 bases, with 12 bases left between them. CDR3 length equals 15 residues. Germline CDR1 DFQATT, CDR2 SNEGSKA (reference sequence). The CDR3 region is CSAREQGTSNSPLHF. The CDR3 coding sequence is TGCAGTGCTAGAGAGCAGGGAACCTCTAATTCACCCCTCCACTTT.

This clonotype was detected only a few times. This chain uses TRBV3-1 with TRBJ2-6; D not certain. The CDR3 covers 15 residues. Germline CDR1 reads LGHDT; CDR2 reads YNNKEL (reference sequence). V lost 4 bases and J 0 bases, leaving 7 bases between the germline ends. The DNA for the CDR3 is TGTGCCAGCAGCCCCCGACGCTCTGGGGCCAACGTCCTGACTTTC. Translated: CASSPRRSGANVLTF.

This clonotype was counted ten times or more. This chain links TRBV6-1 with TRBJ1-1; 8 bases line up with TRBD1. Looked up from germline, CDR1 is MNHNS and CDR2 is SASEGT. The CDR3 consists of 15 residues. V was clipped by 6 bases and J by 4 bases; unmatched bases: 10. CDR3 residues: CASSPRQGTSTEAFF. In DNA, the CDR3 is TGTGCCAGCAGCCCCCGACAGGGGACGAGCACTGAAGCTTTCTTT.

This clonotype appeared many times. This sequence joins TRBV7-9 and TRBJ2-5, with unresolved D. Germline loops: CDR1 SEHNR, CDR2 FQNEAQ (reference sequence). V dropped 2 bases and J dropped 1 base, with 2 bases sitting between them. The CDR3 extends over 12 amino acids. The CDR3 protein is CASSLLQETQYF. The CDR3 coding sequence is TGTGCCAGCAGCTTACTCCAAGAGACCCAGTACTTC.

This clonotype was seen at least ten times. V gene TRBV20-1 combines with J gene TRBJ2-2; maybe TRBD2 (6 bases). The CDR3 is made up of 16 amino acids. V lost 3 bases and J 6 bases, leaving 20 bases between the germline ends. Germline values: CDR1 DFQATT, CDR2 SNEGSKA (reference sequence). The DNA for the CDR3 is TGCAGTGCTAGCTTTCGTGGCGGAGGAGGGGCCGGGGAGCTGTTTTTT. This translates into CSASFRGGGGAGELFF.

This clonotype was picked up many times. The chain joins TRBV7-9 to TRBJ2-7; 11 bases agree with TRBD2. V lost 4 bases, J lost 9 bases, and 2 bases stayed unmatched. Germline assignment: CDR1 SEHNR and CDR2 FQNEAQ (reference sequence). The length of the CDR3 is 12 residues. CDR3: CASSYLAGGQYF. The DNA of the CDR3 is TGTGCCAGCAGCTACCTAGCGGGAGGGCAGTACTTC.

On this clonotype itself: A much larger clone sits a single nucleotide away, making a read error possible. CDR3 region: CASSLDRPTEAFF. Here the CDR3 DNA reads TGTGCCAGCAGCCTCGACAGGCCGACTGAAGCTTTCTTT. The chain is built from TRBV2 and TRBJ1-1, with D perhaps matching TRBD1 (6 bases). CDR3 length: 13 residues. Germline lookup yields CDR1 SNHLY and CDR2 FYNNEI. Trimming left V 6 bases short and J 5 bases short, with 13 bases between.

The sample holds many counts of this clonotype. The chain carries TRBV7-9 and TRBJ2-1; 11 bases are a match to TRBD2. The CDR3 runs to 16 residues. V shed 3 bases, J shed 7 bases, and the junction held 8 bases outside the gene matches. Germline values: CDR1 SEHNR, CDR2 FQNEAQ (reference sequence). The CDR3 loop reads CASSFLTSGRGNEQFF. As DNA, the CDR3 is TGTGCCAGCAGCTTCTTAACTAGCGGGAGAGGTAATGAGCAGTTCTTC. Complete variable domain (other parts from reference TRBV7-9 and TRBJ2-1): DTGVSQNPRHKITKRGQNVTFRCDPISEHNRLYWYRQTLGQGPEFLTYFQNEAQLEKSRLLSDRFSAERPKGSFSTLEIQRTEQGDSAMYLCASSFLTSGRGNEQFFGPGTRLTVL.